This is a list of T cell receptor beta chains from one sample in a study of T cells expressing NK-cell markers. TCRdb re-analyzed the 5' RACE reads; it lists each CDR3 protein once, without DNA. The data show about 400,000 distinct CDR3 sequences, and the top ten clones hold about 10%. Material: blood T cells: a sorted CD56 or NKG2C T cell subset, CD4+ or CD8+ T cells, or bulk PBMC T cells (not recorded which). These receptors were obtained from a woman between 50 and 59 years old in good health. Both conserved end residues are part of each CDR3.

J gene,V gene,CDR3 protein
TRBJ2-4,TRBV7-2,CASSARDGFGKGIQYF
TRBJ2-3,TRBV4-1,CASSRGLAGPRTDTQYF
TRBJ2-3,TRBV15,CATSRDFGRDTQYF
TRBJ2-6,TRBV6-5,CASSPVVPGANVLTF
TRBJ2-3,TRBV5-1,CASSRARGDTQYF
TRBJ2-1,TRBV20-1,CSAKGPYNEQFF
TRBJ2-1,TRBV5-1,CASSLGSSSYNEQFF
TRBJ2-5,TRBV29-1,CSVEKGLKYQETQYF
TRBJ1-6,TRBV9,CASSVGGDRGDSPLHF
TRBJ2-5,TRBV29-1,CSSGQRLAETQYF
TRBJ2-1,TRBV7-9,CASSQRLEPNEQFF
TRBJ2-5,TRBV6-2/TRBV6-3,CASSFGTKAQYF
TRBJ2-2,TRBV4-1,CASSPVQRVNTGELFF
TRBJ2-1,TRBV19,CASSPRTSAHNEQFF
TRBJ2-2,TRBV25-1,CASSVGLHNTGELFF
TRBJ2-1,TRBV5-1,CASRPSGKAFEQFF
TRBJ1-3,TRBV27,CASSPRQGSVSGNTIYF
TRBJ2-1,TRBV7-2,CASSLIGASGLRNEQFF
TRBJ2-3,TRBV4-1,CASSHPDTDTQYF
TRBJ1-1,TRBV20-1,CSAHSGTQGNTEAFF
TRBJ2-5,TRBV7-8,CASSLWGAGQETQYF
TRBJ2-2,TRBV20-1,CSARRDSLNTGELFF
TRBJ2-1,TRBV5-1,CASSSFSGFEQFF
TRBJ1-4,TRBV4-2,CASSQGGGEKEKLFF
TRBJ2-7,TRBV7-3,CASSLKGLAGGEQYF
TRBJ2-1,TRBV29-1,CSVGRHLSYNEQFF
TRBJ2-4,TRBV27,CASTDSSSRGIQYF
TRBJ2-3,TRBV29-1,CSVGLVISDTQYF
TRBJ2-5,TRBV3-1,CASRRGLQTQYF
TRBJ2-2,TRBV27,CASRVGEPGELFF
TRBJ2-6,TRBV19,CASRLNSGANVLTF
TRBJ2-1,TRBV3-1,CASSQLGQGVDNEQFF
TRBJ2-1,TRBV18,CASSPDTEQFF
TRBJ2-3,TRBV5-4,CASSFWTGGADTQYF
TRBJ1-6,TRBV5-1,CASSLSPFSGISGSPLHF
TRBJ2-5,TRBV9,CASSARDRAPPQETQYF
TRBJ2-5,TRBV4-1,CASSQVEGLGETQYF
TRBJ2-2,TRBV12-3/TRBV12-4,CASSSASGELFF
TRBJ1-5,TRBV5-6,CASSLQGGDQPQHF
TRBJ2-3,TRBV19,CASSTQLVLTDTQYF
TRBJ2-3,TRBV7-8,CASSFGSSSSTDTQYF
TRBJ2-7,TRBV4-1,CASSQDWSDFPYEQYF
TRBJ2-7,TRBV12-3/TRBV12-4,CASKPGAGGYEQYF
TRBJ1-5,TRBV12-3/TRBV12-4,CASSSLDRDSQHF
TRBJ2-5,TRBV15,CATSRDLLLAAQETQYF
TRBJ2-3,TRBV5-4,CASSFDLGAPPVDTQYF
TRBJ2-6,TRBV7-6,CASSGRASGANVLTF
TRBJ2-7,TRBV4-1,CASSQQTSGPSYEQYF
TRBJ2-2,TRBV5-6,CASSIPGASNTGELFF
TRBJ2-5,TRBV12-3/TRBV12-4,CASSQRTRSTETQYF
TRBJ2-7,TRBV4-1,CASSQMTGEQYF